This section outlines one T cell receptor beta chain sequence together with its context. Its antigen is as yet unknown. Healthy donors had no documented immune events, such as infections, while sampled. This entry belongs to a study of identifying expanded T cells in peripheral blood. Method: immunoSEQ multiplex PCR; TCRdb's copy keeps in-frame clones and lacks some. Among some 77,000 clones listed, around 90% were seen once. Trimming removed 5 bases from V and 0 bases from J, with 14 bases in between. Germline V CDR1 and CDR2: SGHRS, YFSETQ. CDR3 size: 15 residues. Study-wide points: Two-week clone count variance significantly increased as total template count grew. Over two and four weeks, about 15 and 19 clones changed, versus around 1.2 between replicates.

The genes are TRBV5-1 and TRBJ1-1, with D maybe TRBD1 (5 bases). Sequenced: blood. The clonotype comes from a person between 18 and 75 years old in good health. The CDR3 coding sequence is TGCGCCAGCAGTGGATGGGGGGTACTGAACACTGAAGCTTTCTTT. This translates into CASSGWGVLNTEAFF. The complete variable domain, with remaining parts taken from reference TRBV5-1 and TRBJ1-1, reads KAGVTQTPRYLIKTRGQQVTLSCSPISGHRSVSWYQQTPGQGLQFLFEYFSETQRNKGNFPGRFSGRQFSNSRSEMNVSTLELGDSALYLCASSGWGVLNTEAFFGQGTRLTVV.